Shown below are 26 T cell receptor beta chains from a single sample sequenced in a study of blood T cells in healthy people across ages. Next came a second PCR, run for about 7 to 12 cycles, which used a sample-barcoded 5' primer along with a J-beta primer mix. TCRdb processed the 5' RACE reads anew with MiXCR; each CDR3 protein has one entry. This table has more than 600,000 distinct CDR3 sequences, about 25% appearing once. These data also formed part of another study, on T cells of mothers and their children.

Input material: blood. These receptor sequences come from a boy aged 10-17 years in good health.

The chain links TRBV12-3 or TRBV12-4 to TRBJ2-1; 7 bases are shared with TRBD2. V shed 1 base and J 4 bases; nucleotides not matched to a gene: 10. This CDR3 is built from 17 residues. This CDR3 reads CASSLDLDGGLYNEQFF. The CDR3 bases are TGTGCCAGCAGTTTAGATTTGGACGGGGGGTTATACAATGAGCAGTTCTTC.

This CDR3 reads CASRTGRRLAANTGELFF. The CDR3 coding sequence is TGTGCCAGCAGAACCGGACGACGGCTTGCAGCGAACACCGGGGAGCTGTTTTTT. The rearrangement links TRBV6-1 to TRBJ2-2, with D uncertain. V gave up 6 bases and J gave up 0 bases, with 20 bases separating them. The CDR3 contains 18 residues. CDR1 MNHNS and CDR2 SASEGT come from the germline V gene.

This clonotype was found a few times. The V and J genes are TRBV28 and TRBJ2-1; 8 positions agree with TRBD1. CDR1 and CDR2 (germline): MDHEN, SYDVKM. The CDR3 covers 16 residues. Trimming cost V 1 base and J 5 bases; bases outside gene matches: 7. The CDR3 DNA follows: TGTGCCAGCAGTTTATTCGGACAGGGAGCGAACAATGAGCAGTTCTTC. Translated: CASSLFGQGANNEQFF.

This clonotype was counted a few times. The chain couples TRBV7-2 to TRBJ2-5; D not certain. V was cut by 0 bases and J by 0 bases, with 5 bases left in between. The CDR3 length is 14 residues. Germline-derived CDR1 and CDR2 are SGHTA and FQGNSA. The CDR3 DNA reads as TGTGCCAGCAGCTTAGCCCGGGACCAAGAGACCCAGTACTTC. This encodes CASSLARDQETQYF.

The rearrangement uses TRBV13 and TRBJ2-7, with TRBD2 matching 14 bases. The CDR3 length is 13 residues. The ends lost 4 bases at V and 11 bases at J; junction bases unmatched: 4. Germline assignment: CDR1 PRHDT and CDR2 FYEKMQ (reference sequence). CDR3 region: CASSSGLAGVEYF. The CDR3 DNA follows: TGTGCCAGCAGCTCGGGACTAGCGGGAGTGGAGTACTTC.

There are a few counts of this clonotype. This rearrangement joins TRBV2 to TRBJ2-5, with TRBD1 matching over 9 bases. The J call may be in error: the DNA end matches TRBJ2-1 better. This CDR3 is built from 14 residues. CDR1 and CDR2 from the germline V gene are SNHLY and FYNNEI. Here the CDR3 reads CASMTDRGNNEQFF. The CDR3 DNA reads TGTGCCAGCATGACCGACAGGGGGAATAATGAGCAGTTCTTC.

CDR3 nucleotides: TGTGCCAGCACCAACGGGAGGGCAGAGAACACTGAAGCTTTCTTT. Translation gives CASTNGRAENTEAFF. V is TRBV21-1 and J is TRBJ1-1. TRBV21-1 is classified as a pseudogene. The CDR3 spans 15 residues.

This clonotype showed up just a few times. The chain employs TRBV2 and TRBJ2-3; D possibly corresponds to TRBD1 (5 bases). The CDR3 runs 13 residues. Germline V CDR1 and CDR2: SNHLY, FYNNEI. V was cut by 9 bases and J by 2 bases, with 12 bases left in between. CDR3: CASSTVLTDTQYF. DNA for the CDR3: TGTGCCAGTTCGACAGTCCTCACAGATACGCAGTATTTT.

The V call is TRBV7-8, the J call TRBJ2-1; D uncertain. Trimming pared 1 base from V and 5 bases from J, leaving 15 bases between. The V gene's germline CDR1 is SGHVS and CDR2 FQNEAQ. The CDR3 contains 16 residues. The CDR3 bases are TGTGCCAGCAGCTTAGACCTCGCGGACCATGACAATGAGCAGTTCTTC. Encoded protein: CASSLDLADHDNEQFF.

The chain carries TRBV10-3 and TRBJ1-2; 7 positions agree with TRBD1. V shed 4 bases and J 8 bases; nucleotides not matched to a gene: 7. CDR1 is ENHRY, CDR2 SYGVKD, per germline. The CDR3 extends over 13 amino acids. The CDR3 DNA is TGTGCCATCAGTGGAGACAGGGCGGGGGGCTACACCTTC. It encodes CAISGDRAGGYTF.

This clonotype was seen a handful of times. The V call is TRBV12-3 or TRBV12-4, the J call TRBJ1-4; no firm D call. The CDR3 has 14 amino acids. Trimming left V 6 bases short and J 10 bases short, with 18 bases between. The CDR3 nucleotides are TGTGCCAGCAGCCCCTCGATGATCGGCGTAAAACTGTTTTTT. The encoded protein is CASSPSMIGVKLFF.

In regard to this clonotype: At one boundary the junction diverges from the germline segment, which might be a read error. V is TRBV2 and J is TRBJ2-1; 7 bases agree with TRBD2. Germline values: CDR1 SNHLY, CDR2 FYNNEI. The CDR3 is 17 amino acids. CDR3 in amino acids: CASSEAPLAVSYNERFF. CDR3 in DNA: TGTGCCAGCAGTGAAGCCCCCCTAGCGGTCTCCTACAATGAGCGGTTCTTC.

This rearrangement joins TRBV20-1 to TRBJ2-5, with TRBD2 matching over 8 bases. The CDR3 has 16 residues. The junction had 6 bases not matched to a gene; V was cut back by 0 bases and J by 0 bases. CDR1 is DFQATT and CDR2 is SNEGSKA in the germline V gene (reference sequence). CDR3 sequence (DNA): TGCAGTGCTAGAGAAATGGCGGGGGGATACCAAGAGACCCAGTACTTC. Its protein product is CSAREMAGGYQETQYF.

There are a few counts of this clonotype. The chain recombines TRBV6-9 with TRBJ1-5; D remains ambiguous. This CDR3 contains 19 residues. Germline-derived CDR1 and CDR2 are MNHGY and SVAAGI. V lost 0 bases and J 0 bases, leaving 18 bases between the germline ends. The CDR3 region is CASSYSFRFTTNSNQPQHF. CDR3 sequence (DNA): TGTGCCAGCAGTTATTCGTTCCGGTTTACTACTAATAGCAATCAGCCCCAGCATTTT.

This clonotype was seen many times. This chain links TRBV9 with TRBJ1-2, with D maybe TRBD1 (6 bases). The CDR3 loop spans 13 amino acids. Germline V gene data show CDR1 as SGDLS and CDR2 as YYNGEE. Trimming left V 4 bases short and J 5 bases short, with 12 bases between. The CDR3 here is CASSPRTDYGYTF. CDR3 bases: TGTGCCAGCAGCCCTCGGACAGATTATGGCTACACCTTC.

This clonotype was recorded a few times. The chain recombines TRBV18 with TRBJ1-2, with no clear D. CDR1 KGHSH and CDR2 LQKENI come from the germline V gene. V gave up 8 bases and J gave up 8 bases, with 21 bases separating them. This CDR3 region has 14 residues. CDR3 nucleotide sequence: TGTGCCAGCGCGACATCGGCGAATAGGTACGGCTACACCTTC. This codes for CASATSANRYGYTF.

This clonotype showed up just a few times. The rearrangement uses TRBV7-8 and TRBJ2-5, with unresolved D. The CDR3 consists of 12 residues. The germline V and J ends were trimmed by 8 bases and 4 bases, with 11 bases remaining between them. Germline values: CDR1 SGHVS, CDR2 FQNEAQ. CDR3 amino acids: CASLGVGETQYF. CDR3 in DNA: TGTGCCAGCTTAGGCGTTGGAGAGACCCAGTACTTC.

This chain connects TRBV7-2 to TRBJ2-1, with 9 bases identical to TRBD2. Germline loops: CDR1 SGHTA, CDR2 FQGNSA. The CDR3 is 19 amino acids. V was clipped by 4 bases and J by 0 bases; unmatched bases: 13. CDR3 in amino acids: CASSSPRASGTSSYNEQFF. CDR3 bases: TGTGCCAGCAGCTCGCCCAGGGCTAGCGGGACGAGCTCCTACAATGAGCAGTTCTTC.

The chain has TRBV4-2 and TRBJ2-1; TRBD2 matches 7 bases. Trimming removed 0 bases from V and 2 bases from J; junction bases left unmatched: 4. The CDR3 consists of 16 residues. CDR1 LGHNA and CDR2 YNFKEQ come from the germline V gene. CDR3 nucleotides: TGTGCCAGCAGCCAAGAGGGGCGGGAGACCTACAATGAGCAGTTCTTC. Translated, it gives CASSQEGRETYNEQFF.

V and J are TRBV6-6 and TRBJ1-1, with D hard to call. This CDR3 spans 13 amino acids. V lost 10 bases, J lost 0 bases, and 12 bases lay in between. In germline, CDR1 is MNHNY, CDR2 SVGAGI (reference sequence). The CDR3 sequence is CATQVSLNTEAFF. As DNA, the CDR3 is TGTGCCACCCAAGTGTCATTGAACACTGAAGCTTTCTTT.

This clonotype was detected only a few times. The V and J genes are TRBV20-1 and TRBJ1-1, with D possibly matching TRBD1 (5 bases). Trimming pared 5 bases from V and 4 bases from J, leaving 17 bases between. Germline V gives CDR1 DFQATT, CDR2 SNEGSKA (reference sequence). This CDR3 spans 14 amino acids. The CDR3 coding sequence is TGCAGTGCTTTCTGGGAGGGGCTGGTCACTGAAGCTTTCTTT. Translating it yields CSAFWEGLVTEAFF.

This clonotype has more than one count but fewer than ten. The chain recombines TRBV25-1 with TRBJ1-2, with 10 bases that match TRBD1. Germline lookup yields CDR1 MGHDK and CDR2 SYGVNS. V lost 8 bases to trimming and J lost 0 bases; unmatched junction nucleotides: 0. CDR3 size: 13 residues. This CDR3 reads CASGTGANYGYTF. DNA of the CDR3: TGTGCCAGCGGGACAGGGGCTAACTATGGCTACACCTTC.

Notes on this clonotype: Its ends do not fully match the called genes, so a read error is possible. The chain joins TRBV4-2 to TRBJ2-2; a weak D match, TRBD2 (5 bases). The CDR3 spans 15 residues. Germline values: CDR1 LGHNA, CDR2 YNFKEQ. CDR3 DNA: TGTGCCAGCAGCCAAGATACGGGTACCACCGGGGAGCTGTTCTTT. Translated: CASSQDTGTTGELFF.

The rearrangement joins TRBV4-1 to TRBJ1-6, with D possibly being TRBD1 (5 bases). CDR1 MGHRA and CDR2 YSYEKL come from the germline V gene. Trimming stripped 0 bases from V and 10 bases from J, with 19 bases between. The CDR3 is made up of 17 amino acids. The CDR3 nucleotides read TGCGCCAGCAGCCAAGAGAATGAGGAGGGGCAGGAATCACCCCTCCACTTT. Protein sequence: CASSQENEEGQESPLHF.

The rearrangement uses TRBV12-3 or TRBV12-4 and TRBJ1-4; D gene ambiguous. The V end was cut by 5 bases, the J end by 11 bases, with 9 bases between. CDR3 length equals 11 residues. Here the CDR3 DNA reads TGTGCCAGCAGTATAACCGGGAAACTGTTTTTT. Translating it yields CASSITGKLFF.

This clonotype has a handful of counts. The V call is TRBV7-3, the J call TRBJ1-5; D unclear. The CDR3 extends over 14 amino acids. CDR1 and CDR2 from the germline V gene are SGHTA and FQGTGA. The V and J ends lost 5 bases and 6 bases respectively, with 14 bases between them. This chain's CDR3 is CASSPGIQGQPQHF. The CDR3 DNA follows: TGTGCCAGCAGCCCCGGGATACAAGGTCAGCCCCAGCATTTT. The full variable domain, its missing parts supplied by reference TRBV7-3 and TRBJ1-5, is GAGVSQTPSNKVTEKGKYVELRCDPISGHTALYWYRQSLGQGPEFLIYFQGTGAADDSGLPNDRFFAVRPEGSVSTLKIQRTERGDSAVYLCASSPGIQGQPQHFGDGTRLSIL.